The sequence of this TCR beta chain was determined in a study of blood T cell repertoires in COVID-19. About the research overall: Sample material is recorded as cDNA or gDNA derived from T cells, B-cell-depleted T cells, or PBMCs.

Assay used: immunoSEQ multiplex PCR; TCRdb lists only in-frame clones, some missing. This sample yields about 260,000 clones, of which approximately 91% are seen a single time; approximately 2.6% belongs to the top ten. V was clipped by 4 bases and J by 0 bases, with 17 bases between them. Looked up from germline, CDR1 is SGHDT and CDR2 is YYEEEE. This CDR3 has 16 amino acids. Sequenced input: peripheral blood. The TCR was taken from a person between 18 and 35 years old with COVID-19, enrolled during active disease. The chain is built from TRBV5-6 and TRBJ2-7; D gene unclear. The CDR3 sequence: CASSPRRQLSSYEQYF. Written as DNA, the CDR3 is TGTGCCAGCAGCCCAAGGCGGCAACTTAGCTCCTACGAGCAGTACTTC.